What follows are 6 T cell receptor beta chains derived from one specimen sequenced in a study of blood T cell repertoires in COVID-19. The data were produced by immunoSEQ multiplex PCR, yet TCRdb's version contains in-frame clones alone and is incomplete. The sample lists 200,000 or so clones; 75% to 90% were seen once. The sample was peripheral blood. These receptors came from a man in his sixties with acute or convalescent COVID-19.

The chain combines TRBV15 with TRBJ1-4; the match to TRBD1 covers 7 bases. Trimming removed 9 bases from V and 4 bases from J; junction bases left unmatched: 5. Germline V gene data show CDR1 as LNHNV and CDR2 as YYDKDF (reference sequence). This CDR3 is 13 amino acids long. Written as DNA, the CDR3 is TGTGCCACTCAACCAGGGGGTAATGAAAAACTGTTTTTT. Translating gives CATQPGGNEKLFF.

This clone was found a few times. The gene calls are TRBV30 and TRBJ2-3; TRBD2 agrees at 8 bases. Germline CDR1 GTSNPN, CDR2 SVGIG (reference sequence). The trim removed 2 bases at V and 2 bases at J, leaving 12 bases unmatched. The CDR3 contains 17 residues. CDR3 region: CAWSPPTGGRVTDTQYF. The CDR3 nucleotides are TGTGCCTGGAGTCCCCCCACGGGAGGGAGGGTCACAGATACGCAGTATTTT.

J is TRBJ1-1 and V is TRBV25-1, with TRBD1 matching 7 bases. Per germline, CDR1 MGHDK and CDR2 SYGVNS. CDR3 length: 15 residues. Unmatched junction bases numbered 4, after V lost 3 bases and J lost 0 bases. CDR3 protein: CASSDPGTVNTEAFF. CDR3 DNA sequence: TGTGCCAGCAGTGACCCCGGGACAGTGAACACTGAAGCTTTCTTT.

A single count supports this clone. The chain employs TRBV11-1 and TRBJ2-3, with 7 bases matching TRBD1. CDR3 length: 15 residues. The trim removed 2 bases at V and 5 bases at J, leaving 7 bases unmatched. CDR1 and CDR2 from the germline V gene are SGHAT and FQDESV (reference sequence). CDR3 sequence (DNA): TGTGCCAGCAGCTTAAGGGGGCAATTTCAAGATACGCAGTATTTT. It is translated as CASSLRGQFQDTQYF. The complete variable domain, with remaining parts taken from reference TRBV11-1 and TRBJ2-3, reads EAEVAQSPRYKITEKSQAVAFWCDPISGHATLYWYRQILGQGPELLVQFQDESVVDDSQLPKDRFSAERLKGVDSTLKIQPAELGDSAMYLCASSLRGQFQDTQYFGPGTRLTVL.

This rearrangement joins TRBV6-5 to TRBJ2-3; TRBD2 matches 8 bases. The length of the CDR3 is 13 residues. CDR1 MNHEY and CDR2 SVGAGI come from the germline V gene. Losses at the gene ends were 7 bases for V and 3 bases for J; bases not matched to a gene: 3. The CDR3 region is CASKAGGTDTQYF. The CDR3 region has the DNA TGTGCCAGCAAGGCGGGAGGAACAGATACGCAGTATTTT.

This chain uses TRBV15 with TRBJ2-1; D is possibly TRBD1 (6 bases). CDR1 and CDR2 (germline): LNHNV, YYDKDF (reference sequence). Trimming stripped 1 base from V and 8 bases from J, with 18 bases between. The CDR3 is 16 residues long. The CDR3 loop reads CATSRGGRGPLDEQFF. The CDR3 DNA follows: TGTGCCACCAGCAGAGGAGGCAGGGGCCCCTTGGATGAGCAGTTCTTC. Full variable domain (outside the CDR3, taken from reference TRBV15 and TRBJ2-1): DAMVIQNPRYQVTQFGKPVTLSCSQTLNHNVMYWYQQKSSQAPKLLFHYYDKDFNNEADTPDNFQSRRPNTSFCFLDIRSPGLGDTAMYLCATSRGGRGPLDEQFFGPGTRLTVL.